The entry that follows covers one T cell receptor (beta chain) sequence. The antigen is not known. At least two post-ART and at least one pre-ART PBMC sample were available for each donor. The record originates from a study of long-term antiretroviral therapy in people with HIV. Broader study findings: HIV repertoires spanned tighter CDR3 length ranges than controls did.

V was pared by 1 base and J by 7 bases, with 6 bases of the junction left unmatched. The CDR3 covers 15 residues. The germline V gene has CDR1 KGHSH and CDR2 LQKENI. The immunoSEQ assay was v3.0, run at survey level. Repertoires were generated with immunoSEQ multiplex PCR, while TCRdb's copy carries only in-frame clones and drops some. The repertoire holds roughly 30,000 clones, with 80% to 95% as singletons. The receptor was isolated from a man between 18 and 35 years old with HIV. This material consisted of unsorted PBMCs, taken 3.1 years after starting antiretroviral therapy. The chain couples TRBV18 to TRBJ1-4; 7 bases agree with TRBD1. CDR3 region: CASSPLTGFAEKLFF. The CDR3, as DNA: TGTGCCAGCTCACCACTGACAGGGTTTGCTGAAAAACTGTTTTTT.